Listed below are T cell receptor beta chains from one sample, sequenced in a study of OX40 agonist ivuxolimab in advanced cancers. Sequenced by immunoSEQ multiplex PCR; TCRdb stores in-frame clones only, minus some. There are 54,000 or so clones in the sample; about 87% occur only once, and roughly 2% lies in the top ten. The material sequenced was CD4+ or CD8+ T cells sorted from blood, taken in a trial of the OX40 agonist ivuxolimab. The receptor set was obtained from an adult with an advanced solid tumor such as melanoma, head and neck, liver or kidney cancer. Both conserved end residues are part of each CDR3. Fields, in order: CDR3 length, V gene, J gene, clone size, D gene, CDR3 protein, CDR3 DNA. A D gene is named only where the DNA matches it firmly. Clone size is given for some rows only: seen once, a few or many times, or a class if the clone is expanded.

len: 15
v_gene: TRBV28
j_gene: TRBJ2-7
abundance: .
d_gene: .
CDR3aa: CASSPAGRVMDEQYF
CDR3nt: TGTGCCAGCAGCCCCGCGGGCAGGGTGATGGACGAGCAGTACTTC

len: 15
v_gene: TRBV6-5
j_gene: TRBJ2-1
abundance: .
d_gene: TRBD2
CDR3aa: CASPTGLAGSNEQFF
CDR3nt: TGTGCCAGCCCGACGGGACTAGCGGGATCGAATGAGCAGTTCTTC

len: 14
v_gene: TRBV15
j_gene: TRBJ2-7
abundance: .
d_gene: .
CDR3aa: CATSRDNRRAGQYF
CDR3nt: TGTGCCACCAGCAGAGATAATCGGAGGGCGGGTCAGTACTTC

len: 15
v_gene: TRBV30
j_gene: TRBJ2-3
abundance: .
d_gene: TRBD2
CDR3aa: CAWSVVAGVTDTQYF
CDR3nt: TGTGCCTGGAGTGTAGTAGCGGGGGTCACAGATACGCAGTATTTT

len: 13
v_gene: TRBV2
j_gene: TRBJ2-3
abundance: .
d_gene: .
CDR3aa: CASSTRDFHTQYF
CDR3nt: TGTGCCAGCAGTACGAGGGACTTTCATACGCAGTATTTT

len: 14
v_gene: TRBV10-1
j_gene: TRBJ2-5
abundance: .
d_gene: TRBD2
CDR3aa: CASSGGRAGETQYF
CDR3nt: TGCGCCAGCAGTGGCGGGAGGGCCGGAGAGACCCAGTACTTC

len: 15
v_gene: TRBV15
j_gene: TRBJ1-1
abundance: .
d_gene: .
CDR3aa: CATSRDFLRAAEAFF
CDR3nt: TGTGCCACCAGCAGAGATTTTTTGAGGGCAGCTGAAGCTTTCTTT

len: 14
v_gene: TRBV6-4
j_gene: TRBJ1-2
abundance: .
d_gene: .
CDR3aa: CASRPGLGSYGYTF
CDR3nt: TGTGCCAGCAGACCGGGACTGGGAAGCTATGGCTACACCTTC

len: 15
v_gene: TRBV7-3
j_gene: TRBJ2-2
abundance: few
d_gene: TRBD1
CDR3aa: CASSLTGGETGELFF
CDR3nt: TGTGCCAGCAGCCTTACAGGGGGCGAAACCGGGGAGCTGTTTTTT

len: 13
v_gene: TRBV28
j_gene: TRBJ2-1
abundance: .
d_gene: .
CDR3aa: CASSLFAYNEQFF
CDR3nt: TGTGCCAGCAGTTTATTTGCCTACAATGAGCAGTTCTTC

len: 15
v_gene: TRBV11-2
j_gene: TRBJ2-5
abundance: .
d_gene: .
CDR3aa: CASSLERGSVETQYF
CDR3nt: TGTGCCAGCAGCTTAGAGAGGGGTAGTGTTGAGACCCAGTACTTC

len: 14
v_gene: TRBV28
j_gene: TRBJ2-3
abundance: .
d_gene: .
CDR3aa: CASSTGLTTDTQYF
CDR3nt: TGTGCCAGCAGTACTGGACTAACCACAGATACGCAGTATTTT

len: 15
v_gene: TRBV5-1
j_gene: TRBJ1-5
abundance: .
d_gene: .
CDR3aa: CASSLQGTTDQPQHF
CDR3nt: TGCGCCAGCAGCTTGCAAGGAACCACGGATCAGCCCCAGCATTTT

len: 15
v_gene: TRBV27
j_gene: TRBJ2-3
abundance: .
d_gene: .
CDR3aa: CASSLRAQNTDTQYF
CDR3nt: TGTGCCAGCAGCCTTAGGGCCCAGAACACAGATACGCAGTATTTT

len: 16
v_gene: TRBV9
j_gene: TRBJ1-4
abundance: .
d_gene: .
CDR3aa: CASSLGADFFNEKLFF
CDR3nt: TGTGCCAGCAGCCTTGGGGCCGATTTTTTTAATGAAAAACTGTTTTTT

len: 15
v_gene: TRBV27
j_gene: TRBJ2-3
abundance: once
d_gene: TRBD1
CDR3aa: CASTEAGGPTDTQYF
CDR3nt: TGTGCCAGCACCGAAGCAGGGGGCCCGACAGATACGCAGTATTTT

len: 11
v_gene: TRBV2
j_gene: TRBJ2-1
abundance: .
d_gene: .
CDR3aa: CASAVGVEQFF
CDR3nt: TGTGCCAGCGCGGTAGGGGTCGAGCAGTTCTTC

len: 13
v_gene: TRBV29-1
j_gene: TRBJ1-6
abundance: .
d_gene: .
CDR3aa: CSVGRDTNSPLHF
CDR3nt: TGCAGCGTTGGGCGGGACACCAATTCACCCCTCCACTTT

len: 15
v_gene: TRBV19
j_gene: TRBJ1-5
abundance: once
d_gene: TRBD1
CDR3aa: CASSRGTGGDQPQHF
CDR3nt: TGTGCCAGTAGTAGGGGTACAGGGGGCGATCAGCCCCAGCATTTT

len: 17
v_gene: TRBV10-3
j_gene: TRBJ2-5
abundance: once
d_gene: TRBD2
CDR3aa: CAISVGLAGAPRETQYF
CDR3nt: TGTGCCATCAGTGTCGGACTAGCGGGAGCCCCAAGGGAGACCCAGTACTTC

len: 12
v_gene: TRBV2
j_gene: TRBJ1-2
abundance: .
d_gene: TRBD1
CDR3aa: CASRDRTYGYTF
CDR3nt: TGTGCCAGCAGGGACAGGACCTATGGCTACACCTTC

len: 14
v_gene: TRBV28
j_gene: TRBJ2-5
abundance: .
d_gene: .
CDR3aa: CASSLQGTRETQYF
CDR3nt: TGTGCCAGCAGTTTACAGGGGACGCGGGAGACCCAGTACTTC